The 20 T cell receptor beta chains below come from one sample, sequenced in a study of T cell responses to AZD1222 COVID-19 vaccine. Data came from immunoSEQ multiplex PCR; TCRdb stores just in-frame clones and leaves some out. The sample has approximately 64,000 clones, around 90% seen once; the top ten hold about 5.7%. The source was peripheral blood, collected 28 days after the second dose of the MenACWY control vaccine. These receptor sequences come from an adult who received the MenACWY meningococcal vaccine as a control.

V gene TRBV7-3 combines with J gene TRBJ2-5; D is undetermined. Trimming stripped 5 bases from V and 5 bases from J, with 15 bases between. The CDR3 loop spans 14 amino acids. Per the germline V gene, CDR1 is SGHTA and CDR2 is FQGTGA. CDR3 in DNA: TGTGCCAGCAGCGCGGTAGGCGGCGCGGAGACCCAGTACTTC. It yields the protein CASSAVGGAETQYF.

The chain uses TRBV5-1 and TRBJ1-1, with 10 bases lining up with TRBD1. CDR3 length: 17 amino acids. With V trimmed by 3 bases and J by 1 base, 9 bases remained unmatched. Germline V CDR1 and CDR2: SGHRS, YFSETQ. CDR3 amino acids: CASSWTPTGGTNTEAFF. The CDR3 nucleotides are TGCGCCAGCAGCTGGACCCCGACAGGGGGCACGAACACTGAAGCTTTCTTT.

The CDR3 coding sequence is TGTGCCAGCACCCCGGGTGGGTCCTACGAGCAGTACTTC. Translation: CASTPGGSYEQYF. The chain carries TRBV6-2 or TRBV6-3 and TRBJ2-7; D is undetermined. CDR1 and CDR2 (germline): MNHEY, SVGEGT. The CDR3 is 13 amino acids. V lost 7 bases to trimming and J lost 1 base, with 11 bases between them.

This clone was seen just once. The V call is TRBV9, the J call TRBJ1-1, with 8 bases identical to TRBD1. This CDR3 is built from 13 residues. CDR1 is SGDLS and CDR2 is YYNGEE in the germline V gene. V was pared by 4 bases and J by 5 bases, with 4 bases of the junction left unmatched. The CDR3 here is CASSTGTGTEAFF. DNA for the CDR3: TGTGCCAGCAGCACAGGGACAGGAACTGAAGCTTTCTTT.

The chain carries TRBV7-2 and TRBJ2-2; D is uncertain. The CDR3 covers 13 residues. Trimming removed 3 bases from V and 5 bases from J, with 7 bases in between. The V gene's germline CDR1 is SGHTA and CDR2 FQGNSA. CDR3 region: CASSLGQTGELFF. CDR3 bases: TGTGCCAGCAGCTTGGGTCAGACCGGGGAGCTGTTTTTT.

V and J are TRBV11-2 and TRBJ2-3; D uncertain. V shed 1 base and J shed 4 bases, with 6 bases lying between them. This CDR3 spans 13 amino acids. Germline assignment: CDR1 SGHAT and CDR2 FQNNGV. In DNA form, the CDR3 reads TGTGCCAGCAGCTTAGGGGAACCAGATACGCAGTATTTT. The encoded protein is CASSLGEPDTQYF.

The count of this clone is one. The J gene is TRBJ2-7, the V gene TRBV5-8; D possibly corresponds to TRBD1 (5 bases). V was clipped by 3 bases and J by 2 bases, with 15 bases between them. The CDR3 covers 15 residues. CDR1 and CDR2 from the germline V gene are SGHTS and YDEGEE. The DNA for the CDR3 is TGTGCCAGCAGCTGGGGTCAGGGAAGAACCTACGAGCAGTACTTC. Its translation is CASSWGQGRTYEQYF.

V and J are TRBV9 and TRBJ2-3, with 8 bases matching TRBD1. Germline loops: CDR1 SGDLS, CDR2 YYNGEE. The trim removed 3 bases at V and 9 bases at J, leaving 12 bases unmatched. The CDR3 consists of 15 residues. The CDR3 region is CASSAGGQGVQTQYF. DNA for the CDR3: TGTGCCAGCAGCGCAGGTGGACAGGGCGTGCAAACGCAGTATTTT.

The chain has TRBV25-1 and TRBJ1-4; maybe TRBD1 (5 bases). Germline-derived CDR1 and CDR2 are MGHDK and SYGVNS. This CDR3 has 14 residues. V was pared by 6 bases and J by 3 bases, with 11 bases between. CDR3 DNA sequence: TGTGCCAGCAGCTCGGGGCTCTCTAATGAAAAACTGTTTTTT. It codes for CASSSGLSNEKLFF.

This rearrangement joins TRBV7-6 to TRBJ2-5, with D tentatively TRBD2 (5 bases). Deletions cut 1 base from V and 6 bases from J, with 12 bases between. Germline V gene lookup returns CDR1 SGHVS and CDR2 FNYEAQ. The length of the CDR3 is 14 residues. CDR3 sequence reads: CASSLEWLAQTQYF. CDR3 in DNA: TGTGCCAGCAGCTTAGAGTGGCTAGCACAGACCCAGTACTTC.

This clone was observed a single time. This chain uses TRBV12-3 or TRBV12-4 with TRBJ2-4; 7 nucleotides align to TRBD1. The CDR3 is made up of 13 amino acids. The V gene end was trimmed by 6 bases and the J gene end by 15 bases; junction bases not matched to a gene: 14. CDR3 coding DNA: TGTGCCAGCAGCCGTAGGGTCAGGGGGTCCCTGTACTTC. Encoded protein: CASSRRVRGSLYF.

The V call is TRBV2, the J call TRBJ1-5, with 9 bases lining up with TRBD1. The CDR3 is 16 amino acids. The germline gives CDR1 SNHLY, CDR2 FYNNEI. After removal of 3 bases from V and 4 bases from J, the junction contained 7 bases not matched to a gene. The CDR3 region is CASSDPGTGSNQPQHF. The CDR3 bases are TGTGCCAGCAGTGATCCCGGGACAGGGTCAAATCAGCCCCAGCATTTT.

CDR3 loop: CAWTAGATGNTIYF. The CDR3 DNA follows: TGTGCCTGGACCGCCGGGGCCACTGGAAACACCATATATTTT. V is TRBV30 and J is TRBJ1-3; possibly TRBD1 for D (5 bases). Germline V gene lookup returns CDR1 GTSNPN and CDR2 SVGIG (reference sequence). CDR3 length: 14 residues. Trimming removed 4 bases from V and 2 bases from J, with 12 bases in between.

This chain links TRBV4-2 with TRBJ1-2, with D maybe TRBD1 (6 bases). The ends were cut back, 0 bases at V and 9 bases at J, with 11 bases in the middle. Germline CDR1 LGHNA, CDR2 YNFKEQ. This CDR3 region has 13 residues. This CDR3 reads CASSQDLGARYTF. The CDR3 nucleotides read TGTGCCAGCAGCCAAGATCTGGGGGCACGCTACACCTTC.

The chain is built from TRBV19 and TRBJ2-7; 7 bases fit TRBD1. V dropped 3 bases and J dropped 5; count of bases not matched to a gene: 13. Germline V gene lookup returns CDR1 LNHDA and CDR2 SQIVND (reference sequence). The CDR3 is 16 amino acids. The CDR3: CASSMGPKTGVNEQYF. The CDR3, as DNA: TGTGCCAGTAGTATGGGACCGAAAACAGGGGTCAACGAGCAGTACTTC.

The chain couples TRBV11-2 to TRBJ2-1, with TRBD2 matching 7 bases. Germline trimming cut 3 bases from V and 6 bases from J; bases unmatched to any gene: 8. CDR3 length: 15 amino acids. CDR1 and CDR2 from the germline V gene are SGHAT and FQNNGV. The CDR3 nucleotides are TGTGCCAGCAGCTTCCGGGGGGTAGCCTCCAATGAGCAGTTCTTC. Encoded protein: CASSFRGVASNEQFF.

CDR3 sequence (DNA): TGCGCCAGCAGCTTAGGGGGGTACGAGCAGTACTTC. Translation: CASSLGGYEQYF. This rearrangement joins TRBV5-1 to TRBJ2-7; D tentatively reads TRBD1 or TRBD2 (6 bases each). Germline V CDR1 and CDR2: SGHRS, YFSETQ. The V and J ends lost 2 bases and 4 bases respectively, with 7 bases between them. The CDR3 loop spans 12 amino acids.

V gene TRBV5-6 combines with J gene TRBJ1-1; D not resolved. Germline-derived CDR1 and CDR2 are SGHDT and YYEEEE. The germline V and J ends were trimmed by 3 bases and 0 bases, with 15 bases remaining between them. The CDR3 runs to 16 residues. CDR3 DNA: TGTGCCAGCAGCTCCCTTCCCCTACTCATGAACACTGAAGCTTTCTTT. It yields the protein CASSSLPLLMNTEAFF.

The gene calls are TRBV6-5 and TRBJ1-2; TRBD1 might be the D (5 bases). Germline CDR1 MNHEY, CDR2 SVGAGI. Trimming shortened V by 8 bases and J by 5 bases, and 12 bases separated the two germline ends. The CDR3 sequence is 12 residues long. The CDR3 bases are TGTGCCAGCGGACTCCAGGGTTATGGCTACACCTTC. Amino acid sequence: CASGLQGYGYTF.

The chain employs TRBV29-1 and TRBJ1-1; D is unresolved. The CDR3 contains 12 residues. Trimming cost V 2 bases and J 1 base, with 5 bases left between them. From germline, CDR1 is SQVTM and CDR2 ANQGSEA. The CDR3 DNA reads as TGCAGCGTTGAAAAGGGGAACACTGAAGCTTTCTTT. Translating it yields CSVEKGNTEAFF. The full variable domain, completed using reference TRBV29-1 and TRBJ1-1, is SAVISQKPSRDICQRGTSLTIQCQVDSQVTMMFWYRQQPGQSLTLIATANQGSEATYESGFVIDKFPISRPNLTFSTLTVSNMSPEDSSIYLCSVEKGNTEAFFGQGTRLTVV.